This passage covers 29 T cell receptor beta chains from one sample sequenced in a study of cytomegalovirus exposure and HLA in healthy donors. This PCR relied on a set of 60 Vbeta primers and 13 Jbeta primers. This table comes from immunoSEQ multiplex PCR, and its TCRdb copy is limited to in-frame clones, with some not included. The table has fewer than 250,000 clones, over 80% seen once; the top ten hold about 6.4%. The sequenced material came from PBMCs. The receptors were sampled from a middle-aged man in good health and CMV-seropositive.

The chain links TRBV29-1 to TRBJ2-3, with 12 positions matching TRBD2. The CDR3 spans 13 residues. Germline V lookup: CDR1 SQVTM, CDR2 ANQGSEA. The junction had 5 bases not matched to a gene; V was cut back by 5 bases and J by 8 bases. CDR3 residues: CSVSTSGGLTQYF. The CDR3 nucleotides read TGCAGCGTTTCGACTAGCGGGGGCCTTACGCAGTATTTT.

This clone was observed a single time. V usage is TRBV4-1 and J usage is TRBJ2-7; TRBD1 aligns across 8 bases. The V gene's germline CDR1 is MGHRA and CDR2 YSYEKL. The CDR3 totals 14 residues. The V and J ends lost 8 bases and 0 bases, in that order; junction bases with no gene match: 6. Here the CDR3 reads CASQTGTGSYEQYF. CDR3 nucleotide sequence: TGCGCCAGCCAAACCGGGACAGGCTCCTACGAGCAGTACTTC.

CDR3 residues: CASSLGTTGVGAFF. DNA of the CDR3: TGTGCCAGCAGCTTAGGGACAACAGGAGTCGGAGCTTTCTTT. V gene TRBV7-9 combines with J gene TRBJ1-1; D might be TRBD1 (5 bases). Per the germline V gene, CDR1 is SEHNR and CDR2 is FQNEAQ (reference sequence). This CDR3 contains 14 residues. Trimming pared 1 base from V and 10 bases from J, leaving 16 bases between.

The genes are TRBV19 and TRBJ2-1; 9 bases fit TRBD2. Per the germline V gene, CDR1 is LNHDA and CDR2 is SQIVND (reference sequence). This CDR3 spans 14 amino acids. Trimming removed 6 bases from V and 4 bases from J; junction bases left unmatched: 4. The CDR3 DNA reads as TGTGCCAGTAGCTTAGCGGGAGAATACAATGAGCAGTTCTTC. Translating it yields CASSLAGEYNEQFF.

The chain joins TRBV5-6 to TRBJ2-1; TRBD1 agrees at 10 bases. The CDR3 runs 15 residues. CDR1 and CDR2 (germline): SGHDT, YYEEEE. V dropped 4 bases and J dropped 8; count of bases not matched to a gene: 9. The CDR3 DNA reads TGTGCCAGCAGCCCCAGACAGGGGGCTTGGCATGAGCAGTTCTTC. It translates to CASSPRQGAWHEQFF.

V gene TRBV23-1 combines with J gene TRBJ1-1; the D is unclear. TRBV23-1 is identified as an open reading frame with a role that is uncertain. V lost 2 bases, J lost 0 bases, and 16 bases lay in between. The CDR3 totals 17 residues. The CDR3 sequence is CASSQPGTDVMNTEAFF. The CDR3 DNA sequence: TGCGCCAGCAGTCAACCGGGAACTGACGTCATGAACACTGAAGCTTTCTTT.

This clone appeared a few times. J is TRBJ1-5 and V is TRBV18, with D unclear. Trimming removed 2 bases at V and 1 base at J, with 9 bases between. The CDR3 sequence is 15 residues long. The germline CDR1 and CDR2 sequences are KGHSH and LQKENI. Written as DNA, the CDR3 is TGTGCCAGCTCACCAGAACAAACGAGCAATCAGCCCCAGCATTTT. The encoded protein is CASSPEQTSNQPQHF.

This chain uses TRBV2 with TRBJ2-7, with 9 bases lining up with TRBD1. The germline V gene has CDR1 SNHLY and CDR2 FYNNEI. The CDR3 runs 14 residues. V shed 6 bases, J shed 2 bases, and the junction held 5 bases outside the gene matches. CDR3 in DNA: TGTGCCAGCAGCGGGACAGGGCGAACCTACGAGCAGTACGTC. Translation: CASSGTGRTYEQYV.

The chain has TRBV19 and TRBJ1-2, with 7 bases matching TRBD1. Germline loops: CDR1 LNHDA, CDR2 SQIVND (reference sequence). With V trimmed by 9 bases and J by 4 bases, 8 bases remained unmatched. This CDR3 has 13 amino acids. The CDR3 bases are TGTGCCAGCAGACAGGGTCCCGCCTATGGCTACACCTTC. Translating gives CASRQGPAYGYTF. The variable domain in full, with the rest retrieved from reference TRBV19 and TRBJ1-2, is DGGITQSPKYLFRKEGQNVTLSCEQNLNHDAMYWYRQDPGQGLRLIYYSQIVNDFQKGDIAEGYSVSREKKESFPLTVTSAQKNPTAFYLCASRQGPAYGYTFGSGTRLTVV.

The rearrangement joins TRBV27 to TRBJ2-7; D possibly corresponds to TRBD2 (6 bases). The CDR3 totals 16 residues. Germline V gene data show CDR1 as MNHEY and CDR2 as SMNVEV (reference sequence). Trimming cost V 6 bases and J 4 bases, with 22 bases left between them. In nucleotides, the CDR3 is TGTGCCAGCAGCCCCGGCGGGGCAGGGCGAGGGTACGAGCAGTACTTC. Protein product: CASSPGGAGRGYEQYF.

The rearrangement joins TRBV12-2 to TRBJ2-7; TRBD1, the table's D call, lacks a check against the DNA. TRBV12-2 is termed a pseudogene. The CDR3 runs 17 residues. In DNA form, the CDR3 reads TGTGCAAGTCGCTTAGCCTCGGACAGGCGAGGCGGCTACGAGCAGTACGTC. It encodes CASRLASDRRGGYEQYV.

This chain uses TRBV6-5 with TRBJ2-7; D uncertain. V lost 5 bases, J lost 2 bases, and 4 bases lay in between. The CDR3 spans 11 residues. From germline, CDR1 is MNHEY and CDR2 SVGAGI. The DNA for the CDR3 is TGTGCCAGCAGTGACACCTACGAGCAGTACTTC. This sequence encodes CASSDTYEQYF.

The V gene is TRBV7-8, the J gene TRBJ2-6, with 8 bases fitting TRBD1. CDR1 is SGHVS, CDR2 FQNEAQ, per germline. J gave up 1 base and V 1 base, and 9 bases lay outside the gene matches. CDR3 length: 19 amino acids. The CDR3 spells CASSLVDRAFKSGANVLTF. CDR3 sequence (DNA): TGTGCCAGCAGCTTAGTGGACAGGGCTTTTAAGTCTGGGGCCAACGTCCTGACTTTC.

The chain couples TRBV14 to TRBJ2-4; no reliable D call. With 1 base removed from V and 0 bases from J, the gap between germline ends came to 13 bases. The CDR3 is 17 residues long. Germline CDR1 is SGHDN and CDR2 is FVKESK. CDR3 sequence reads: CASSQGGVRSAKNIQYF. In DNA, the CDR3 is TGTGCCAGCAGCCAAGGAGGAGTAAGATCAGCCAAAAACATTCAGTACTTC.

The CDR3 DNA reads TGTGCCAGCAGTGAATGGAGGGAAGGGAAATACGAGCAGTACGTC. Translated: CASSEWREGKYEQYV. The chain joins TRBV6-1 to TRBJ2-7, with TRBD2 as a possible D gene (6 bases). Trimming pared 2 bases from V and 4 bases from J, leaving 15 bases between. Germline CDR1 MNHNS, CDR2 SASEGT. This CDR3 comprises 15 residues.

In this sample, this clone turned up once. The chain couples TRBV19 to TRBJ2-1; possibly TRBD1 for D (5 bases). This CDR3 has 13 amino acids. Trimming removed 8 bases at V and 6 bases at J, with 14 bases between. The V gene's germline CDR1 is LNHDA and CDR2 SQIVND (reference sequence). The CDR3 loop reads CASEVSGSNEQFF. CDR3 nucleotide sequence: TGTGCCAGTGAGGTATCAGGGTCCAATGAGCAGTTCTTC.

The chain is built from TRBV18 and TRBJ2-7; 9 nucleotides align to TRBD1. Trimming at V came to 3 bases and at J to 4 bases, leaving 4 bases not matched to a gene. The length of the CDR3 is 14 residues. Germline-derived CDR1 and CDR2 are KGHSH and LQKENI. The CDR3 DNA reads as TGTGCCAGCTCACCCCCGGGACAGGGTTACGAGCAGTACTTC. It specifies CASSPPGQGYEQYF.

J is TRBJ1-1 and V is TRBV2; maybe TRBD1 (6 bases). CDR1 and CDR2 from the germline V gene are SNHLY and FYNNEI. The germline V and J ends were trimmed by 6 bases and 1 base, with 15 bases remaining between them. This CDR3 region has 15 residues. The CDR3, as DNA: TGTGCCAGCAGCTCCGAGGGGGTTGGGAACACTGAAGCTTTCTTT. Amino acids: CASSSEGVGNTEAFF. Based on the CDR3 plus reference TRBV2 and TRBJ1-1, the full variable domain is EPEVTQTPSHQVTQMGQEVILRCVPISNHLYFYWYRQILGQKVEFLVSFYNNEISEKSEIFDDQFSVERPDGSNFTLKIRSTKLEDSAMYFCASSSEGVGNTEAFFGQGTRLTVV.

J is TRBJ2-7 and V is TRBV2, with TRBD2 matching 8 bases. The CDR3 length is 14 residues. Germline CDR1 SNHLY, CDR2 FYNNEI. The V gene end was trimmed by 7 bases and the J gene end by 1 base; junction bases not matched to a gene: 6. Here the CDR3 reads CASKTGGGSYEQYV. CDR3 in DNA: TGTGCCAGCAAAACCGGCGGGGGGTCCTACGAGCAGTACGTC.

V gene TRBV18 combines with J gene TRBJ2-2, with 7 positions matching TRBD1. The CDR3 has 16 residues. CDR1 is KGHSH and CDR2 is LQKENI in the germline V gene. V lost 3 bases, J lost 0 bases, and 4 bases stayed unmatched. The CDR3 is CASSPIGQANTGELFF. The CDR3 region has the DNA TGTGCCAGCTCACCCATCGGACAGGCGAACACCGGGGAGCTGTTTTTT.

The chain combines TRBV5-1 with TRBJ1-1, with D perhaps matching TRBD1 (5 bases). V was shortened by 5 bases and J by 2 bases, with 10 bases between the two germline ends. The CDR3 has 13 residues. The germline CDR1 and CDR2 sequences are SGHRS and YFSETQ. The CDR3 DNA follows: TGCGCCAGCAGGTCCCAGGGAAACACTGAAGCTTTCTTT. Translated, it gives CASRSQGNTEAFF.

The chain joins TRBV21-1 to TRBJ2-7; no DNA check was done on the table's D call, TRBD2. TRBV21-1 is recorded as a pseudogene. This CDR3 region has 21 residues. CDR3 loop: CASSKGPTGDRDHRELGEQYV. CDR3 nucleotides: TGTGCCAGCAGCAAAGGCCCCACGGGGGACCGGGACCATCGGGAGTTGGGGGAGCAGTACGTC.

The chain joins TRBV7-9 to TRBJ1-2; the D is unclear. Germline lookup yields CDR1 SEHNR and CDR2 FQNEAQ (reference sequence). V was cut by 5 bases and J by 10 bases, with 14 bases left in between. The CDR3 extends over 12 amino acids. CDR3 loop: CASSDDILAYTF. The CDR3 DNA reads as TGTGCCAGCAGCGACGACATCCTCGCCTACACCTTC. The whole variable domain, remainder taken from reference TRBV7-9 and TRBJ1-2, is DTGVSQNPRHKITKRGQNVTFRCDPISEHNRLYWYRQTLGQGPEFLTYFQNEAQLEKSRLLSDRFSAERPKGSFSTLEIQRTEQGDSAMYLCASSDDILAYTFGSGTRLTVV.

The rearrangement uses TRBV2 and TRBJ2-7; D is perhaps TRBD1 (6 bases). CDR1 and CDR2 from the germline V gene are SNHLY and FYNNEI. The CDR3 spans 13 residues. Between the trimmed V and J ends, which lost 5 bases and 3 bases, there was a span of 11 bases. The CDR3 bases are TGTGCCAGCAGTAGACAGGTAGGCTACGAGCAGTACGTC. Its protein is CASSRQVGYEQYV.

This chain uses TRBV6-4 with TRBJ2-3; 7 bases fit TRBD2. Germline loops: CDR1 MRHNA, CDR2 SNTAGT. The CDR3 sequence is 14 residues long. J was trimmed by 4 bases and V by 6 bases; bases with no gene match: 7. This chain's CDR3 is CASSLGGEADTQYF. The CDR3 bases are TGTGCCAGCAGCCTTGGGGGGGAGGCAGATACGCAGTATTTT.

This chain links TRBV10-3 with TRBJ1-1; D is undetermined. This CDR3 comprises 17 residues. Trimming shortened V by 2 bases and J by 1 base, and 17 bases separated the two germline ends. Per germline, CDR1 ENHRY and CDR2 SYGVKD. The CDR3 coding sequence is TGTGCCATCAGTGAGCCAGGCCGAGATAGTAGGAACACTGAAGCTTTCTTT. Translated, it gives CAISEPGRDSRNTEAFF.

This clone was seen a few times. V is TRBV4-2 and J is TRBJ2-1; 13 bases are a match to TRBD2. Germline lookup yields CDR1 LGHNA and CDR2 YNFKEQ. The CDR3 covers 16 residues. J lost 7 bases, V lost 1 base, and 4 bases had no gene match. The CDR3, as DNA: TGTGCCAGCAGCCAAGGGACTAGCGGGAGAGGGAATGAGCAGTTCTTC. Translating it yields CASSQGTSGRGNEQFF.

The CDR3 coding sequence is TGTGCCAGCAGCCCCACGGGGACTAGCAGCAATGAGCAGTTCTTC. It is translated as CASSPTGTSSNEQFF. This chain joins TRBV5-8 and TRBJ2-1; 9 positions agree with TRBD2. Germline lookup yields CDR1 SGHTS and CDR2 YDEGEE. The ends lost 4 bases at V and 6 bases at J; junction bases unmatched: 8. The CDR3 loop spans 15 amino acids.

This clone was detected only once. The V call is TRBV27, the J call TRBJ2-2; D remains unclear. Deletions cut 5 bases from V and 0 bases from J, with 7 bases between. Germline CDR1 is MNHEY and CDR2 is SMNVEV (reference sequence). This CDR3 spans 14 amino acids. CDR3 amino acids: CASSTAANTGELFF. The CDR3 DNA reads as TGTGCCAGCAGTACGGCGGCGAACACCGGGGAGCTGTTTTTT.